This TCR beta chain was captured by sequencing in a study of T cell repertoires in cytomegalovirus infection. Study-wide results and caveats: What dominated the ex vivo response were HLA-C-restricted CMV-specific TCR beta clonotypes.

This clonotype was found a few times. Its antigen remains unknown. TCRdb reprocessed the reads via MiXCR and lists one record per CDR3 protein. The sample has around 770,000 distinct CDR3 sequences; almost 30% are singletons. The V gene end was trimmed by 3 bases and the J gene end by 5 bases; junction bases not matched to a gene: 4. CDR3 length: 14 residues. From germline, CDR1 is MNHNS and CDR2 SASEGT. Sequencing used cultured CD8+ T cells from PBMCs, obtained from culture after CMV antigen stimulation. This receptor was taken from a human donor in good health (CMV status not recorded). Some clones in this sample may be carry-over from other donors' samples. V and J are TRBV6-1 and TRBJ2-3; TRBD1 agrees at 8 bases. CDR3 amino acids: CASSDRGQIDTQYF. Here the CDR3 DNA reads TGTGCCAGCAGTGACAGGGGGCAAATAGATACGCAGTATTTT.